The 5 T cell receptor beta chains presented below share a single source sample, sequenced in a study of cytomegalovirus exposure and HLA in healthy donors. Primers: 60 Vbeta forward and 13 Jbeta reverse. Sequenced by immunoSEQ multiplex PCR; TCRdb stores in-frame clones only, minus some. Of approximately 190,000 clones listed, approximately 80% are singletons. Sequencing was carried out using PBMCs. The receptor source for this set is a woman in her 30s in good health and CMV-seropositive.

V gene TRBV10-3 combines with J gene TRBJ2-7; 11 nucleotides match TRBD2. Germline lookup yields CDR1 ENHRY and CDR2 SYGVKD. CDR3 length: 15 amino acids. With V trimmed by 10 bases and J by 2 bases, 10 bases remained unmatched. The CDR3 region is CATLGTSGNTYEQYF. CDR3 nucleotide sequence: TGTGCCACCCTGGGGACTAGCGGAAATACCTACGAGCAGTACTTC.

The chain has TRBV2 and TRBJ2-5; 8 bases map to TRBD2. This CDR3 has 15 amino acids. Germline V gene lookup returns CDR1 SNHLY and CDR2 FYNNEI. V gave up 5 bases and J gave up 2 bases; unmatched junction bases: 7. The DNA for the CDR3 is TGTGCCAGCAGTCGTAGCGGGGCCGATCAAGAGACCCAGTACTTC. It codes for CASSRSGADQETQYF. The variable domain in full, completed from reference TRBV2 and TRBJ2-5, reads EPEVTQTPSHQVTQMGQEVILRCVPISNHLYFYWYRQILGQKVEFLVSFYNNEISEKSEIFDDQFSVERPDGSNFTLKIRSTKLEDSAMYFCASSRSGADQETQYFGPGTRLLVL.

J is TRBJ2-7 and V is TRBV14, with TRBD1 as a possible D gene (6 bases). Germline V lookup: CDR1 SGHDN, CDR2 FVKESK. V was shortened by 1 base and J by 3 bases, with 16 bases between the two germline ends. CDR3 length: 16 amino acids. The CDR3 protein is CASSQGAGTPLYEQYF. The CDR3 coding sequence is TGTGCCAGCAGCCAAGGAGCCGGGACACCGCTCTACGAGCAGTACTTC.

This clone was seen a few times. The rearrangement links TRBV23-1 to TRBJ2-5; 11 bases line up with TRBD1. TRBV23-1 is an ORF, with its function uncertain. V shed 2 bases, J shed 6 bases, and the junction held 2 bases outside the gene matches. The CDR3 has 14 amino acids. The CDR3 protein is CASSQGQGAKTQYF. The CDR3 nucleotides are TGCGCCAGCAGTCAAGGACAGGGGGCGAAGACCCAGTACTTC.

The chain couples TRBV29-1 to TRBJ2-1; weak D call: TRBD2 (7 bases). Germline lookup yields CDR1 SQVTM and CDR2 ANQGSEA. This CDR3 has 11 residues. With 7 bases removed from V and 9 bases from J, the gap between germline ends came to 13 bases. This CDR3 is CSDRGAGEQFF. For the CDR3, the DNA is TGCAGCGACCGGGGGGCAGGTGAGCAGTTCTTC.